This T cell receptor (beta chain) is from a study of early T cells in non-severe SARS-CoV-2 infection. Study information: It was bulk RNA from unsorted whole blood that was sequenced, and the chains were unpaired.

V lost 2 bases and J 15 bases, leaving 20 bases between the germline ends. This CDR3 has 14 amino acids. Germline CDR1 reads MNHEY; CDR2 reads SMNVEV (reference sequence). TCRdb re-analysed the 5' RACE reads in MiXCR, keeping a single row per CDR3 protein. Altogether 100,000 to 120,000 distinct CDR3 sequences are present, around an eighth being singletons, with the ten largest covering about 4%. General study points: Lookups in VDJdb leaned toward anti-spike CD8 responses and missed private and CD4 specificities.

This clonotype was recorded a few times. No antigen is known for it. The V and J genes are TRBV27 and TRBJ1-5, with D perhaps matching TRBD1 (6 bases). The source is an adult who was a healthcare worker with PCR-confirmed SARS-CoV-2 infection or an uninfected control (not recorded which). This sample comprised whole blood, obtained at baseline. The CDR3 sequence is CASSLVGQLPESHF. The CDR3 bases are TGTGCCAGCAGTTTAGTGGGACAACTGCCCGAATCGCATTTT.